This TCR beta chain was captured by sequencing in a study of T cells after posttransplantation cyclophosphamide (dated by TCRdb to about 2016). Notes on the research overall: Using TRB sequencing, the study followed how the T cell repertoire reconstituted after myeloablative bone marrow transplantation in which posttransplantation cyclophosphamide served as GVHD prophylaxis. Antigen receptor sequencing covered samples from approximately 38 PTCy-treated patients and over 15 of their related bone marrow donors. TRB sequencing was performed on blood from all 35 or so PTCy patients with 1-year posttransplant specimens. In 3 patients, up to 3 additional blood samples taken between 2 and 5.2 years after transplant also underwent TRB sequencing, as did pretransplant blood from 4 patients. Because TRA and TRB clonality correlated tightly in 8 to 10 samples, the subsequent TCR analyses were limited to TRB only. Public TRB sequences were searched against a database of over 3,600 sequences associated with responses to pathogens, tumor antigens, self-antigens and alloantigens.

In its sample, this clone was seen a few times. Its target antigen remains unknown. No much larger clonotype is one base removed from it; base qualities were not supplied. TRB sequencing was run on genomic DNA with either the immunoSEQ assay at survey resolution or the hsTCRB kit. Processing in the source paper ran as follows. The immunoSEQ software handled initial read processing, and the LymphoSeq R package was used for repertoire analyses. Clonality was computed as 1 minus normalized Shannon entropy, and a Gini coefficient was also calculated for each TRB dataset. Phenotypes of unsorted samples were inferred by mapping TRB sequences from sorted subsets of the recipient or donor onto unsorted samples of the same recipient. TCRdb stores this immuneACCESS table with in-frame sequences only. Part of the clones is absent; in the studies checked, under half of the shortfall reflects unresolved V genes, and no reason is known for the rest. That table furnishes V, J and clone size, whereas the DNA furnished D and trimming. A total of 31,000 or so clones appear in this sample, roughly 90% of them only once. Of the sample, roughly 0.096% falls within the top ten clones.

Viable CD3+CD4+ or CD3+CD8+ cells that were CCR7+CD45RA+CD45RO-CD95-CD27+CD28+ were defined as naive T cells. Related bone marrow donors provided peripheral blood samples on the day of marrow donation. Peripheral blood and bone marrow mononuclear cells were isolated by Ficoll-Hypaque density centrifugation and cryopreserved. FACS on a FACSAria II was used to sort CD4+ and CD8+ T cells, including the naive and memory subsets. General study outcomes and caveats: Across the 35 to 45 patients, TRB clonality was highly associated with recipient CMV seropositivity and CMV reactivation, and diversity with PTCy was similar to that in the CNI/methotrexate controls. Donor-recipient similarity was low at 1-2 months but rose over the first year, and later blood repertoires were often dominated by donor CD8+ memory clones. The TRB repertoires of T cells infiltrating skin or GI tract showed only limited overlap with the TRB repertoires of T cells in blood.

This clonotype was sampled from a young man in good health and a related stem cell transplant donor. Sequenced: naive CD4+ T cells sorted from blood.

The DNA sequence follows: TGCGCCAGCAGGAGCTTCGCCTACGAGCAGTACTTC. It translates to CASRSFAYEQYF. The V gene is TRBV5-1 and the J gene is TRBJ2-7; no D gene call is confident. V and J lose 5 bases and 2 bases, and a span of 8 bases separates them. Measured from the cysteine to the phenylalanine, the CDR3 is 12 residues long. Kept here is only the CDR3 DNA, which spans 36 bases and is read in frame from base 1. Based on the germline V gene, the CDR1 and CDR2 sequences are SGHRS and YFSETQ.